This T cell receptor (beta chain) appears in the sequencing data of a study of shared clonotypes between healthy human individuals. V was pared by 4 bases and J by 0 bases, with 16 bases between. Germline lookup yields CDR1 SGHRS and CDR2 YFSETQ. The CDR3 covers 16 residues. Sequencing used immunoSEQ multiplex PCR; TCRdb keeps in-frame clones, though not all of them. This table holds 2,500,000 or so clones, roughly 93% found once. This clone has just one count. Sequencing was performed on naive CD4+ T cells from PBMCs. Subset denoted: CD45RA+ positively selected. This TCR came from a man younger than 30 in good health. Some clones in this sample may be carry-over from other donors' samples. The chain employs TRBV5-1 and TRBJ1-2; weak D call: TRBD1 (5 bases). The CDR3 protein is CASSPRAGPTNYGYTF. DNA for the CDR3: TGCGCCAGCAGCCCAAGGGCAGGGCCCACTAACTATGGCTACACCTTC.